This T cell receptor beta chain was captured by sequencing in a study of T-cell reconstitution after alpha-beta-depleted transplantation in children. General study results and limits: One year after transplant, T-cell counts and diversity came mostly from newly produced T cells. Expanded clones from the graft, numbering several hundred, reportedly supplied alpha-beta T cells about two months after transplant. Where some patients showed high TCRbeta diversity at day 60, it came from recipient T cells and thymic progenitors that had survived.

Note on this clonotype: Its antigen is not known.

This sample's TCRbeta library carried unique molecular identifier barcodes. TCRdb reprocessed the PCR reads with MiXCR, giving one entry per CDR3 protein. The sample contains over 150,000 distinct CDR3 sequences, over 8.5% of which appear only once. From germline, CDR1 is SGDLS and CDR2 YYNGEE. There are 13 residues in the CDR3. V lost 4 bases to trimming and J lost 4 bases, with 8 bases between them. This specimen consisted of PBMCs, obtained before TCRalphabeta/CD19-depleted stem cell transplant. The receptor was isolated from a boy between 2 and 10 years old with acute myeloid leukemia, due to receive a stem cell transplant. The J gene is TRBJ2-2, the V gene TRBV9; D is undetermined. DNA for the CDR3: TGTGCCAGCAGCCAAAGACCCACCGGGGAGCTGTTTTTT. Translation gives CASSQRPTGELFF.